These 21 T cell receptor beta chains originate from one sample sequenced in a study of regulatory T cells in long-lasting Graves disease. The sample's time point: newly diagnosed GD, antithyroid drugs for less than 3 months. After RNA was extracted from PBMCs, the TCR library was made from it. Library construction for TCR beta used iRepertoire HTBI primers and Arm-PCR of CDR3 regions. TCRdb fed the multiplex PCR reads into MiXCR, producing one record per CDR3 protein. This table holds hundreds of thousands of distinct CDR3 sequences, roughly a sixth found once. These data also featured in a second study, about T cells in Graves' hyperthyroidism and ophthalmopathy.

Sequences were derived from peripheral blood mononuclear cells (PBMCs), sampled at new diagnosis, from a patient treated with antithyroid drugs. These receptors originate from a man aged 35 to 55 with Graves disease.

The rearrangement uses TRBV6-1 and TRBJ2-3, with D hard to call. The CDR3 contains 13 residues. From germline, CDR1 is MNHNS and CDR2 SASEGT. V was clipped by 0 bases and J by 5 bases, with 6 bases between them. CDR3 loop: CASSEAGLDTQYF. CDR3 nucleotide sequence: TGTGCCAGCAGTGAAGCAGGTTTAGATACGCAGTATTTT.

Ten or more counts support this clonotype. This chain joins TRBV12-3 or TRBV12-4 and TRBJ1-1; 7 bases match TRBD1. The length of the CDR3 is 14 residues. The V and J ends lost 5 bases and 8 bases, in that order; junction bases with no gene match: 11. The CDR3 DNA reads TGTGCCAGCAGTGCCCCGGGGAAGACAGGGGAAGCTTTCTTT. Translating it yields CASSAPGKTGEAFF.

This chain links TRBV4-1 with TRBJ1-2; D possibly corresponds to TRBD1 (5 bases). The CDR3 spans 15 residues. Germline CDR1 is MGHRA and CDR2 is YSYEKL. V was shortened by 1 base and J by 4 bases, with 13 bases between the two germline ends. The CDR3 here is CASSQVGKRGYGYTF. DNA for the CDR3: TGCGCCAGCAGCCAAGTGGGGAAAAGGGGCTATGGCTACACCTTC.

This clonotype has a handful of counts. The rearrangement uses TRBV29-1 and TRBJ2-1, with 8 nucleotides matching TRBD1. Trimming removed 7 bases from V and 6 bases from J; junction bases left unmatched: 11. The CDR3 is 14 residues long. Per germline, CDR1 SQVTM and CDR2 ANQGSEA. The CDR3 DNA sequence: TGCAGCGCCGGAGGGACAGGAGCCCCCAATGAGCAGTTCTTC. Its protein product is CSAGGTGAPNEQFF.

Turning to this clonotype: A much larger clone differs by one base, so this may be a read error. V is TRBV18 and J is TRBJ1-1; D is ambiguous. CDR3 size: 13 residues. CDR1 is KGHSH, CDR2 LQKENI, per germline. Trimming left V 3 bases short and J 6 bases short, with 11 bases between. CDR3 sequence (DNA): TGTGCCAGCTCACCGGGCAAAGCCCCTGAAGCTTTCTTT. It translates to CASSPGKAPEAFF.

The V gene is TRBV12-3 or TRBV12-4, the J gene TRBJ1-6, with a possible D match to TRBD1 (5 bases). The CDR3 runs to 13 residues. V lost 6 bases and J 7 bases, leaving 10 bases between the germline ends. CDR3 sequence reads: CASSRQLNSPLHF. The CDR3, as DNA: TGTGCCAGCAGCAGACAGCTAAATTCACCCCTCCACTTT.

This clonotype appeared many times. The V call is TRBV28, the J call TRBJ2-3; possibly TRBD2 for D (6 bases). CDR3 size: 16 residues. Trimming cost V 6 bases and J 2 bases, with 18 bases left between them. Germline CDR1 is MDHEN and CDR2 is SYDVKM. Here the CDR3 DNA reads TGTGCCAGCAGCTATTCGAGGGACTCCCTCACAGATACGCAGTATTTT. Protein sequence: CASSYSRDSLTDTQYF.

The sample holds many counts of this clonotype. V gene TRBV28 combines with J gene TRBJ2-7; no definite D call. The CDR3 consists of 14 residues. V shed 6 bases and J shed 6 bases, with 18 bases lying between them. Germline CDR1 is MDHEN and CDR2 is SYDVKM. The CDR3 sequence: CASSPPVFKGEQYF. In nucleotides, the CDR3 is TGTGCCAGCAGCCCGCCCGTCTTCAAGGGCGAGCAGTACTTC.

This clonotype has a count of ten or more. The chain combines TRBV6-1 with TRBJ2-2, with TRBD2 as a possible D gene (6 bases). V dropped 6 bases and J dropped 3 bases, with 11 bases sitting between them. Looked up from germline, CDR1 is MNHNS and CDR2 is SASEGT. This CDR3 spans 14 amino acids. The CDR3 DNA reads as TGTGCCAGCAGGCGGGACCCTTACACCGGGGAGCTGTTTTTT. It is translated as CASRRDPYTGELFF.

This clonotype was counted only a few times. The rearrangement links TRBV6-2 or TRBV6-3 to TRBJ2-2; no clear D gene. V was trimmed by 0 bases and J by 5 bases, leaving 13 bases between them. There are 16 residues in the CDR3. From germline, CDR1 is MNHEY and CDR2 SVGEGT. The CDR3 DNA reads as TGTGCCAGCAGTTACTCGAAGGGAAGTGTGACCGGGGAGCTGTTTTTT. Protein: CASSYSKGSVTGELFF.

In its sample, this clonotype was seen many times. The V call is TRBV10-3, the J call TRBJ1-5; D gene uncertain. Trimming took off 4 bases at V and 4 bases at J, with 14 bases between the two ends. The CDR3 contains 15 residues. In germline, CDR1 is ENHRY, CDR2 SYGVKD. This chain's CDR3 is CAISAGRNLNQPQHF. CDR3 in DNA: TGTGCCATCAGTGCAGGACGGAACCTAAATCAGCCCCAGCATTTT.

The V call is TRBV7-2, the J call TRBJ1-2; D is unresolved. Germline CDR1 and CDR2: SGHTA and FQGNSA. The V gene lost 5 bases and the J gene lost 8 bases, with 15 bases spanning the gap. The CDR3 totals 13 residues. CDR3 DNA: TGTGCCAGCAGCCCCTCGGCAGGCAACGGCTACACCTTC. Translation gives CASSPSAGNGYTF. The variable domain in full, with the rest retrieved from reference TRBV7-2 and TRBJ1-2, is GAGVSQSPSNKVTEKGKDVELRCDPISGHTALYWYRQSLGQGLEFLIYFQGNSAPDKSGLPSDRFSAERTGGSVSTLTIQRTQQEDSAVYLCASSPSAGNGYTFGSGTRLTVV.

The chain combines TRBV2 with TRBJ2-3, with TRBD2 identical over 16 bases. The CDR3 spans 17 residues. Germline loops: CDR1 SNHLY, CDR2 FYNNEI. The junction had 9 bases not matched to a gene; V was cut back by 6 bases and J by 6 bases. CDR3 amino acids: CASSPGTSGGAGDTQYF. Here the CDR3 DNA reads TGTGCCAGCAGCCCCGGGACTAGCGGGGGGGCCGGTGATACGCAGTATTTT.

The genes are TRBV24-1 and TRBJ2-1, with TRBD1 matching over 11 bases. V shed 3 bases and J 6 bases; nucleotides not matched to a gene: 3. In germline, CDR1 is KGHDR, CDR2 SFDVKD. The CDR3 is 15 amino acids. This CDR3 reads CATSDPGTGGNEQFF. CDR3 in DNA: TGTGCCACCAGTGATCCCGGGACAGGGGGCAATGAGCAGTTCTTC.

This clonotype was detected only a few times. The CDR3 coding sequence is TGTGCCAGCAGACGGGGGGCCGCGGCAGATACGCAGTATTTT. Its translation is CASRRGAAADTQYF. This sequence joins TRBV6-1 and TRBJ2-3; weak D call: TRBD2 (7 bases). V lost 6 bases to trimming and J lost 4 bases, with 14 bases between them. Germline V gene lookup returns CDR1 MNHNS and CDR2 SASEGT. The CDR3 length is 14 residues.

The V and J genes are TRBV20-1 and TRBJ2-3; 9 nucleotides agree with TRBD1. Germline V gene sequence: CDR1 DFQATT, CDR2 SNEGSKA (reference sequence). This CDR3 is built from 14 residues. Germline trimming cut 6 bases from V and 1 base from J; bases unmatched to any gene: 5. The DNA of the CDR3 is TGCAGTGCCGAGGACAGGGGTGGCACAGATACGCAGTATTTT. This translates into CSAEDRGGTDTQYF.

This clonotype was found a few times. The rearrangement uses TRBV2 and TRBJ2-3, with a possible D match to TRBD1 (5 bases). V was clipped by 2 bases and J by 6 bases, with 15 bases between them. Germline V gene data show CDR1 as SNHLY and CDR2 as FYNNEI. This CDR3 region has 15 residues. The CDR3 coding sequence is TGTGCCAGCAGTGAATTCCAGGGCTTAAGCGATACGCAGTATTTT. Translating it yields CASSEFQGLSDTQYF. Combining the CDR3 with reference TRBV2 and TRBJ2-3 gives the whole variable domain EPEVTQTPSHQVTQMGQEVILRCVPISNHLYFYWYRQILGQKVEFLVSFYNNEISEKSEIFDDQFSVERPDGSNFTLKIRSTKLEDSAMYFCASSEFQGLSDTQYFGPGTRLTVL.

This clonotype was detected many times. The V call is TRBV20-1, the J call TRBJ1-2; 9 positions match TRBD1. The V gene's germline CDR1 is DFQATT and CDR2 SNEGSKA (reference sequence). The CDR3 contains 14 residues. V trimming: 3 bases; J trimming: 4 bases; junction bases outside the gene matches: 6. The CDR3 loop is CSASPLQGAYGYTF. The CDR3 region has the DNA TGCAGTGCTAGTCCCCTACAGGGGGCCTATGGCTACACCTTC.

In this sample, this clonotype turned up many times. The chain is built from TRBV5-1 and TRBJ1-4, with TRBD1 matching 8 bases. The V and J ends lost 2 bases and 4 bases, in that order; junction bases with no gene match: 1. This CDR3 has 14 amino acids. The germline V gene encodes CDR1 SGHRS and CDR2 YFSETQ. CDR3 loop: CASSLQGDNEKLFF. In nucleotides, the CDR3 is TGCGCCAGCAGCTTACAGGGGGATAATGAAAAACTGTTTTTT.

This clonotype was picked up many times. The J gene is TRBJ2-7, the V gene TRBV3-1; no firm D call. This CDR3 comprises 13 residues. From germline, CDR1 is LGHDT and CDR2 YNNKEL (reference sequence). The ends were cut back, 3 bases at V and 0 bases at J, with 6 bases in the middle. This CDR3 is CASSQDVSYEQYF. The CDR3, as DNA: TGTGCCAGCAGCCAGGACGTCTCCTACGAGCAGTACTTC.

In its sample, this clonotype was seen once. The J gene is TRBJ1-3, the V gene TRBV18; D is ambiguous. Trimming shortened V by 2 bases and J by 3 bases, and 5 bases separated the two germline ends. This CDR3 spans 13 amino acids. Germline CDR1 and CDR2: KGHSH and LQKENI. The CDR3 DNA follows: TGTGCCAGCTCACCAGGAGTTGGAAACACCATATATTTT. It translates to CASSPGVGNTIYF.